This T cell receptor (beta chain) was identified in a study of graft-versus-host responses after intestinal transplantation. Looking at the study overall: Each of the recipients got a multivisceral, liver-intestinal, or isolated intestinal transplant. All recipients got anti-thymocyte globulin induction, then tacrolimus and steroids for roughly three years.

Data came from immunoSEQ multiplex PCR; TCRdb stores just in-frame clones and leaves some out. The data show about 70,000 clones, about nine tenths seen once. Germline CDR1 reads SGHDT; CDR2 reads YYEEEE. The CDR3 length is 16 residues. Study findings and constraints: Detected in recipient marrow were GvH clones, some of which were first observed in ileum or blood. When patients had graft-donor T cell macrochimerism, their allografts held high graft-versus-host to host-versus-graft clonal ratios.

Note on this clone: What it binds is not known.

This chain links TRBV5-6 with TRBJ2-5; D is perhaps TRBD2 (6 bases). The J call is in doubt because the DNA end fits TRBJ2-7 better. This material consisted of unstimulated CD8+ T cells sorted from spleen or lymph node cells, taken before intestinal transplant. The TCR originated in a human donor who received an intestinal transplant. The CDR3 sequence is CASSWAGTPAVDEQYF. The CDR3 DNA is TGTGCCAGCAGCTGGGCAGGGACTCCCGCGGTGGACGAGCAGTACTTC.